This is a list of T cell receptor beta chains from one sample in a study of cytomegalovirus exposure and HLA in healthy donors. TCRdb's copy holds only in-frame clones and misses some; the assay was immunoSEQ multiplex PCR. The table has about 170,000 clones, about 88% seen once; the top ten hold around 2.6%. Sequencing was performed on PBMCs. The receptors originated from a man in his thirties or forties in good health and CMV-seropositive. Both conserved end residues are part of each CDR3. The D gene is left open where the match is weak.

d_gene: TRBD1; j_gene: TRBJ1-1; v_gene: TRBV7-2; CDR3nt: TGTGCCAGCAGCCCAGACAGGGGTTATACTGAAGCTTTCTTT; CDR3aa: CASSPDRGYTEAFF
d_gene: TRBD1; j_gene: TRBJ1-5; v_gene: TRBV19; CDR3nt: TGTGCCAGTAGAGGGACAGGGACACCAAATCAGCCCCAGCATTTT; CDR3aa: CASRGTGTPNQPQHF
d_gene: NA; j_gene: TRBJ1-2; v_gene: TRBV6-5; CDR3nt: TGTGCCAGCAGCAGATTTAACTATGGCTACACCTTC; CDR3aa: CASSRFNYGYTF
d_gene: TRBD2; j_gene: TRBJ2-5; v_gene: TRBV5-1; CDR3nt: TGCGCCAGCAGGGCTACTAGCGGGGGGCAAGAGACCCAGTACTTC; CDR3aa: CASRATSGGQETQYF
d_gene: TRBD2; j_gene: TRBJ2-5; v_gene: TRBV4-3; CDR3nt: TGCGCCAGCAGCCCCGGCCGGACTAGCGGAAGGGAAGAGACCCAGTACTTC; CDR3aa: CASSPGRTSGREETQYF
d_gene: NA; j_gene: TRBJ1-1; v_gene: TRBV28; CDR3nt: TGTGCCAGCAGACTTGTGGGGGGTGGAGGTAAAGCTTTCTTT; CDR3aa: CASRLVGGGGKAFF
d_gene: NA; j_gene: TRBJ2-5; v_gene: TRBV7-3; CDR3nt: TGTGCCAGCAGCTTAAGTCCAGGAGAGACCCAGTACTTC; CDR3aa: CASSLSPGETQYF
d_gene: TRBD2; j_gene: TRBJ2-7; v_gene: TRBV11-2; CDR3nt: TGTGCCAGCAACGAAAAAGCGGGGTACTCCTACGAGCAGTACTTC; CDR3aa: CASNEKAGYSYEQYF
d_gene: TRBD2; j_gene: TRBJ2-3; v_gene: TRBV19; CDR3nt: TGTGCCAGTAGTTTAAAGCGGGGCCCACATACGCAGTATTTT; CDR3aa: CASSLKRGPHTQYF
d_gene: TRBD2; j_gene: TRBJ2-3; v_gene: TRBV6-5; CDR3nt: TGTGCCAGCAGTTTTACTAGCGGGAGCCCAGATACGCAGTATTTT; CDR3aa: CASSFTSGSPDTQYF